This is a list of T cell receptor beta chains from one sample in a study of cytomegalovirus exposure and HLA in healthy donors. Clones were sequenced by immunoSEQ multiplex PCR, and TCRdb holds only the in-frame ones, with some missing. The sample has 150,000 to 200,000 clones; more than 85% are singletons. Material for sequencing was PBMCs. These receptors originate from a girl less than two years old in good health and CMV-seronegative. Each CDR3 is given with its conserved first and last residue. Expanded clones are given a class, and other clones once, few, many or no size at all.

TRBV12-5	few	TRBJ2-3	CASGLALEDTQYF
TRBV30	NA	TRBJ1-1	CAWSVLDRLNTEAFF
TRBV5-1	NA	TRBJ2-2	CASSFPDRGTGELFF
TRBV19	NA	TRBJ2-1	CASSIRTSGYNEQFF
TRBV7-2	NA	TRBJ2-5	CASSLDRSQETQYF
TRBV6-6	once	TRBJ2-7	CASSYSPAGAYEQYF
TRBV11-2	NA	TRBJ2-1	CASSSLASEQFF
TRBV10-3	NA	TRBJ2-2	CAIQTLFGGELFF
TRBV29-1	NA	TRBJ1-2	CSVEDGNYGYTF
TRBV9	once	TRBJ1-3	CASSVDELQGRFSGNTIYF
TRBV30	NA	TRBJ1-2	CAWSRGDGYTF
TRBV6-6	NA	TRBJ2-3	CASSYPRSTDTQYF
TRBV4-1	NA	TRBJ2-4	CASNPVAGANIQYF
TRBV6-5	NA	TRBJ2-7	CASSYSTAGRNEQYF
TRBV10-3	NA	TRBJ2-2	CATAGTGDTGELFF
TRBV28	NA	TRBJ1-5	CASILSGLYSNQPQHF
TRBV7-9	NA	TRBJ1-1	CASSYLNPGQGNTEAFF
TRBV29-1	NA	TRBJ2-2	CSVSQANTGELFF
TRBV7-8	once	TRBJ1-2	CASSLADRGFGYTF
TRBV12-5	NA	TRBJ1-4	CASALGQLLFF
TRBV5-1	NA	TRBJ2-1	CASSLGLGDEQFF
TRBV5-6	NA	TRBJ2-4	CASSSQGPLRNIQYF
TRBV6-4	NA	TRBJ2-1	CASSDIGGRGEQFF
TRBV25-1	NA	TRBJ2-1	CASSEVVSYNEQFF
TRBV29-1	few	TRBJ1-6	CSVALLEGTNSPLHF
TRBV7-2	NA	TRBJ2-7	CASSLYDRGSYEQYF
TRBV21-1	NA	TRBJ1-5	CASSKRGASNQPQHF
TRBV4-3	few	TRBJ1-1	CASSQGEGYTEAFF
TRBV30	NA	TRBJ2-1	CAWSPGLAGGYNEQFF
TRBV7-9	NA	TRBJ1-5	CASSLGGTQGGYQPQHF
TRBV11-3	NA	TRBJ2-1	CASSLAGDSEQFF
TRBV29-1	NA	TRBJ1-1	CSVEGRGNTEAFF
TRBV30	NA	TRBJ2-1	CAWSVALAGVRGEQFF
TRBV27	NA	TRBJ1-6	CAIGGTYNSPLHF
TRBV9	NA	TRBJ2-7	CASSVGQGPYEQYF
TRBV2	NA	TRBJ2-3	CAGRLGDTQYF
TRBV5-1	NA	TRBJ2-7	CASSLGEVGSYEQYF
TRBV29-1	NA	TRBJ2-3	CSATDRWRPDTQYF
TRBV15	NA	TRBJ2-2	CATSRDPIAGTGELFF
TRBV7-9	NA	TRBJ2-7	CASSSRTGAYEQYF
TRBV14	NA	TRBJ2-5	CASSQGQSQYF
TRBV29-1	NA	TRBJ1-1	CSAQTVPMNTEAFF
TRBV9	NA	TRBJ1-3	CASSVGQGIGDTIYF
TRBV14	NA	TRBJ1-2	CASSLLGVGYGYTF
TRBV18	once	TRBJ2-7	CASSPLEGGSSYEQYF
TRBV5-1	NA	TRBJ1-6	CASSSQGTDSPLHF
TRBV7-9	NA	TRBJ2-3	CASSLALAGIGPNTDTQYF
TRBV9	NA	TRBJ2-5	CASSVQPSGGQYF
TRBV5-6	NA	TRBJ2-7	CASSLALGLTYEQYF